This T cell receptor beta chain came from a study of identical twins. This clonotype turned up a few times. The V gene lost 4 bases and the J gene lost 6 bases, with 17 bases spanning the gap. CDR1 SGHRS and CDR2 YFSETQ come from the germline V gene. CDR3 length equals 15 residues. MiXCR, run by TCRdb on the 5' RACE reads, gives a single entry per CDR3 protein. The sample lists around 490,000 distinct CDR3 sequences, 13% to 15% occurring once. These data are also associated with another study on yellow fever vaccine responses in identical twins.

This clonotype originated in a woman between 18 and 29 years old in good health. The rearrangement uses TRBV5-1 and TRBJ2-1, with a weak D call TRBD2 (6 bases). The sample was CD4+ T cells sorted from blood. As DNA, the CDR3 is TGCGCCAGCAGCGAACCGGGACTGAGCATCAATGAGCAGTTCTTC. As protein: CASSEPGLSINEQFF.